These T cell receptor beta chains were read from a single sample in a study of technical replicates of blood from a handful of donors. Clones were read by immunoSEQ multiplex PCR, and TCRdb kept only the in-frame ones, dropping some. The table shows about 83,000 clones, with approximately 92% occurring only once. The material sequenced was T cells isolated from PBMCs. These receptors were obtained from a human donor in good health. CDR3s include the opening cysteine and the closing phenylalanine or tryptophan. Fields, in order: clone size, V gene, CDR3 protein. Size is omitted from some rows. Given values are once, few, many or a class for expanded clones.

clone_size: NA
v_call: TRBV27
cdr3_aa: CASSALTSGGQETQYF

clone_size: NA
v_call: TRBV6-4
cdr3_aa: CASSDFEAGELFF

clone_size: NA
v_call: TRBV6-1
cdr3_aa: CASRALAGGGNEQFF

clone_size: NA
v_call: TRBV10-2
cdr3_aa: CASSTDSGNTIYF

clone_size: once
v_call: TRBV7-9
cdr3_aa: CASSPQTDYEQYF

clone_size: NA
v_call: TRBV11-2
cdr3_aa: CASSNRGDMGNSPLHF

clone_size: NA
v_call: TRBV4-2
cdr3_aa: CASSPAGDILPNGYTF

clone_size: NA
v_call: TRBV30
cdr3_aa: CAPPGKLSGYGYTF

clone_size: NA
v_call: TRBV25-1
cdr3_aa: CASSDQGLYNEQFF

clone_size: NA
v_call: TRBV29-1
cdr3_aa: CSVGFPGQYEKLFF

clone_size: once
v_call: TRBV19
cdr3_aa: CASKFESGELFF

clone_size: NA
v_call: TRBV7-8
cdr3_aa: CASSLDPGSGLEQFF

clone_size: NA
v_call: TRBV7-6
cdr3_aa: CASSFLRGRGEAEAFF